The entry below describes one T cell receptor (beta chain). Authors' data handling: Amplifying reference gene primers gave estimates of nucleated cell counts. The method was immunoSEQ multiplex PCR; TCRdb's version includes in-frame clones alone and lacks a portion of them. V and J calls and clone size come straight from that table; D and trimming were deduced from the DNA. The repertoire consists of roughly 300,000 clones, with about 81% occurring once and the leading ten covering roughly 1.5%. This record comes from a study of blood T cell repertoires in COVID-19. Looking at the study overall: The origin of the acute and convalescent COVID-19 samples was the United States, Italy and Spain. T cells, B-cell-depleted T cells, or PBMCs supplied cDNA or gDNA.

Germline-derived CDR1 and CDR2 are ENHRY and SYGVKD. The CDR3 extends over 12 amino acids. V dropped 8 bases and J dropped 4 bases, with 11 bases sitting between them. The chain employs TRBV10-3 and TRBJ2-5; D may be TRBD1 (5 bases). The specimen was peripheral blood. The TCR was taken from a human donor with COVID-19, enrolled during active disease. The donor label of this sample is uncertain. The DNA for the CDR3 is TGTGCCATCTCCAGGGAAAGAGAGACCCAGTACTTC. Residues: CAISRERETQYF.